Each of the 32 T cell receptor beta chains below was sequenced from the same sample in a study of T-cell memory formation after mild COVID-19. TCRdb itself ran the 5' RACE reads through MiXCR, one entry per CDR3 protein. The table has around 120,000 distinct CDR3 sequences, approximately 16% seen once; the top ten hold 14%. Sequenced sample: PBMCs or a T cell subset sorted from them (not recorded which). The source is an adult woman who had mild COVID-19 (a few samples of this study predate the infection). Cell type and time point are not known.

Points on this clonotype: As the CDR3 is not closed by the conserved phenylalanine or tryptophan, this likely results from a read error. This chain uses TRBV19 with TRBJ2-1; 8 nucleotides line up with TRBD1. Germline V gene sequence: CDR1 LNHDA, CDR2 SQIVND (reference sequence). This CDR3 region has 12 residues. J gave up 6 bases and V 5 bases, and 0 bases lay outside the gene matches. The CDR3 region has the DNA TGTGCCAGTAGTGACAGGGGCAATGAGCAGTTCCTC. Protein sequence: CASSDRGNEQFL.

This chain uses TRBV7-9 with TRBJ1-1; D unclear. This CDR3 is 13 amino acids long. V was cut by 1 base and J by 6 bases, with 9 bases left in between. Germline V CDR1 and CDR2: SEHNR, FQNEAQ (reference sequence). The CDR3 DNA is TGTGCCAGCAGCTTAGAAGGGCTCTCTGAAGCTTTCTTT. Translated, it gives CASSLEGLSEAFF.

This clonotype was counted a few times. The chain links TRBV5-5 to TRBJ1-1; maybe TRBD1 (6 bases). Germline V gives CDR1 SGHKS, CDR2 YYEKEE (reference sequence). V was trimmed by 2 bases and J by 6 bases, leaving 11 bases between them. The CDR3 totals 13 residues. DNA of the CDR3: TGTGCCAGCAGCTTTCCAGGGGACCCTGAAGCTTTCTTT. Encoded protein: CASSFPGDPEAFF.

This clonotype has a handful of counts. The CDR3: CASSLGDGPPGNQPQHF. CDR3 coding DNA: TGTGCCAGCAGCTTAGGGGACGGGCCCCCAGGGAATCAGCCCCAGCATTTT. The chain joins TRBV7-9 to TRBJ1-5; D possibly corresponds to TRBD1 (5 bases). The germline gives CDR1 SEHNR, CDR2 FQNEAQ (reference sequence). The CDR3 length is 17 residues. Trimming took 1 base from V and 4 from J, leaving 17 bases between them.

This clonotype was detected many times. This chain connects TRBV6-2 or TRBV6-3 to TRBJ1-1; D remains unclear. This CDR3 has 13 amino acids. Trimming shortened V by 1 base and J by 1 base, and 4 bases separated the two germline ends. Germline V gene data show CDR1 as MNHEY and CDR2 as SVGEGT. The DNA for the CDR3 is TGTGCCAGCAGTTACTTGCAGAACACTGAAGCTTTCTTT. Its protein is CASSYLQNTEAFF.

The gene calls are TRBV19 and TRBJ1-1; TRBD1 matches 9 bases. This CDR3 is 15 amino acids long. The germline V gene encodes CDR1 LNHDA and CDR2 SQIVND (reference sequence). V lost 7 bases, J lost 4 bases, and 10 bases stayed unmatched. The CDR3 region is CASIRTGGASTEAFF. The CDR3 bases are TGTGCCAGTATCCGAACAGGGGGCGCAAGCACTGAAGCTTTCTTT.

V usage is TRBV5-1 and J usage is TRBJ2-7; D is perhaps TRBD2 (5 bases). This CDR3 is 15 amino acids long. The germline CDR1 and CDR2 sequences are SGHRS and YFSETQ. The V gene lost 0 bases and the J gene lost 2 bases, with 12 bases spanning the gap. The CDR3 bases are TGCGCCAGCAGCTTGGCCAGTGAGGGCCCCTACGAGCAGTACTTC. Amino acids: CASSLASEGPYEQYF.

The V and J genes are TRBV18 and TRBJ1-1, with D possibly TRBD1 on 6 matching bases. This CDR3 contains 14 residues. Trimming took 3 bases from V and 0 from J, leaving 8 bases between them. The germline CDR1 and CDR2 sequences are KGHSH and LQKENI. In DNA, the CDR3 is TGTGCCAGCTCACCTCAGGGGCTGAACACTGAAGCTTTCTTT. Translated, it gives CASSPQGLNTEAFF.

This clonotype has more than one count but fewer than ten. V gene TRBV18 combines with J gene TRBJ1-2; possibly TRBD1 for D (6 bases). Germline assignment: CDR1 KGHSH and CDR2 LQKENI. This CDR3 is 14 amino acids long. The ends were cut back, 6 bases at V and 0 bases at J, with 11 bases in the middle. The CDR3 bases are TGTGCCAGCTCGCCAGGGGTGACTAACTATGGCTACACCTTC. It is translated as CASSPGVTNYGYTF. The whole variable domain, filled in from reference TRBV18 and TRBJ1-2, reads NAGVMQNPRHLVRRRGQEARLRCSPMKGHSHVYWYRQLPEEGLKFMVYLQKENIIDESGMPKERFSAEFPKEGPSILRIQQVVRGDSAAYFCASSPGVTNYGYTFGSGTRLTVV.

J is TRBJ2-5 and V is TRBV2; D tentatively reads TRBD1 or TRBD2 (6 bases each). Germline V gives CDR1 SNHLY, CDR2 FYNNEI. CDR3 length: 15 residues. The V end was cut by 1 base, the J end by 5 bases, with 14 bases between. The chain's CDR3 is CASSEDGGPGETQYF. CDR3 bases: TGTGCCAGCAGTGAAGATGGGGGGCCAGGGGAGACCCAGTACTTC.

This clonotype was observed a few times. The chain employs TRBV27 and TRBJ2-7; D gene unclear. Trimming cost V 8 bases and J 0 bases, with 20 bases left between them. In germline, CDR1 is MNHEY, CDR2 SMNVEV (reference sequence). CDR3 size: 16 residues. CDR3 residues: CASRPIDFFPSYEQYF. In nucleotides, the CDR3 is TGTGCCAGCCGCCCGATCGACTTCTTTCCCTCCTACGAGCAGTACTTC.

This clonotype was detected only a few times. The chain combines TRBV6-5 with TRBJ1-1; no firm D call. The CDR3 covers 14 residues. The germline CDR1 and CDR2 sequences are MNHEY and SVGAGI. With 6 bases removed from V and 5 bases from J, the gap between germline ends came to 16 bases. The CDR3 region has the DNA TGTGCCAGCAGGATCGCGGGGTTGAGTACTGAAGCTTTCTTT. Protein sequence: CASRIAGLSTEAFF.

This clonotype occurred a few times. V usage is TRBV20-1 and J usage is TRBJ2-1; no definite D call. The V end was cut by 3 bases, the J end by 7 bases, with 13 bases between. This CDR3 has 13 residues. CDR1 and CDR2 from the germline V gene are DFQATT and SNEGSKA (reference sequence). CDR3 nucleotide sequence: TGCAGTGCTAGCCGGAACCGGAGAAATGAGCAGTTCTTC. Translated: CSASRNRRNEQFF.

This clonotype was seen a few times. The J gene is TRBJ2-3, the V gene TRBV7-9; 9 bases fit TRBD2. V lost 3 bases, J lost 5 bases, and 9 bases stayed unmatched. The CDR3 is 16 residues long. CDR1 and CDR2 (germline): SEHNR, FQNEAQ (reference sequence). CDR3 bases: TGTGCCAGCAGCTTGGCGGGAGGGCCGAAGAGAGATACGCAGTATTTT. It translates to CASSLAGGPKRDTQYF.

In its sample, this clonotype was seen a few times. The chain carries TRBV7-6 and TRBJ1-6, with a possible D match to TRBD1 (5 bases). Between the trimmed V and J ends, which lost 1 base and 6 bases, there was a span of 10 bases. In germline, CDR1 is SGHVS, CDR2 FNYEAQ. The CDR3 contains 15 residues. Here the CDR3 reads CASSLGQNLNSPLHF. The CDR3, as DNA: TGTGCCAGCAGCTTAGGACAGAATCTTAATTCACCCCTCCACTTT.

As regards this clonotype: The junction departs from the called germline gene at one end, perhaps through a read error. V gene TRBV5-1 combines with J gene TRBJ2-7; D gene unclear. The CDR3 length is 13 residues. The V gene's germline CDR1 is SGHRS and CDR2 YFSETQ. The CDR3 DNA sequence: TGCGCAAGCAGCTTGGATTCAGATACCGAGCAGTACTTC. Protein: CASSLDSDTEQYF. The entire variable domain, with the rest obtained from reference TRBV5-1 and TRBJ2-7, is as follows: KAGVTQTPRYLIKTRGQQVTLSCSPISGHRSVSWYQQTPGQGLQFLFEYFSETQRNKGNFPGRFSGRQFSNSRSEMNVSTLELGDSALYLCASSLDSDTEQYFGPGTRLTVT.

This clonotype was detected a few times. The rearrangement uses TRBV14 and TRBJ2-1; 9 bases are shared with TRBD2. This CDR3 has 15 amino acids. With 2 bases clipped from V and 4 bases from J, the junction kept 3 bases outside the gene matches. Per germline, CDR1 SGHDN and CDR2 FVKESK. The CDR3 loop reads CASSQRSGGYNEQFF. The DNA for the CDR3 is TGTGCCAGCAGCCAAAGGAGCGGGGGGTACAATGAGCAGTTCTTC. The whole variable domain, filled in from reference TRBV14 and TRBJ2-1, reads EAGVTQFPSHSVIEKGQTVTLRCDPISGHDNLYWYRRVMGKEIKFLLHFVKESKQDESGMPNNRFLAERTGGTYSTLKVQPAELEDSGVYFCASSQRSGGYNEQFFGPGTRLTVL.

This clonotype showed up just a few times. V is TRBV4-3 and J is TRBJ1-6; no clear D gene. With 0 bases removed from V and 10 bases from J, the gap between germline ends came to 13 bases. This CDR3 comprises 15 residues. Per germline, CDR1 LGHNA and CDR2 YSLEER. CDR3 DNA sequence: TGCGCCAGCAGCCAAGACGGGCAGACACGATCACCCCTCCACTTT. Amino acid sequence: CASSQDGQTRSPLHF.

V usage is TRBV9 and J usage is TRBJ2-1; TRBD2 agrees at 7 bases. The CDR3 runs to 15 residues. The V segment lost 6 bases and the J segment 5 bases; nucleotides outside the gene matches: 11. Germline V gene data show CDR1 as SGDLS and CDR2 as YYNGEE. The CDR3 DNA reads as TGTGCCAGCAACTTACGGGGGGAAAATAACAATGAGCAGTTCTTC. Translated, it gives CASNLRGENNNEQFF.

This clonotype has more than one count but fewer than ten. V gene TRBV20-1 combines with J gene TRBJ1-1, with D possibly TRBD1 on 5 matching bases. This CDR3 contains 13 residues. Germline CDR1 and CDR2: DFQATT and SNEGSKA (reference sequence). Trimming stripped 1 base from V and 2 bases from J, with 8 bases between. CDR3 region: CSARGGDNTEAFF. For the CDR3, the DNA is TGCAGTGCTAGAGGGGGGGATAACACTGAAGCTTTCTTT.

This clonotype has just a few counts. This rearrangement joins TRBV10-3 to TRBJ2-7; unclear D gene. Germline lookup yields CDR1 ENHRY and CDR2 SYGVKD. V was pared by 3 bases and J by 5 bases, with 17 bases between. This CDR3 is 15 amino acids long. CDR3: CAISEGSTGFHEQYF. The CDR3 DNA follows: TGTGCCATCAGTGAAGGTTCCACCGGTTTTCACGAGCAGTACTTC.

CDR3 loop: CASSLDSNSYNEQFF. Here the CDR3 DNA reads TGCGCCAGCAGCTTGGACAGTAACTCCTACAATGAGCAGTTCTTC. This chain uses TRBV5-1 with TRBJ2-1; D remains ambiguous. CDR3 length: 15 residues. V was pared by 0 bases and J by 0 bases, with 7 bases between. CDR1 is SGHRS, CDR2 YFSETQ, per germline.

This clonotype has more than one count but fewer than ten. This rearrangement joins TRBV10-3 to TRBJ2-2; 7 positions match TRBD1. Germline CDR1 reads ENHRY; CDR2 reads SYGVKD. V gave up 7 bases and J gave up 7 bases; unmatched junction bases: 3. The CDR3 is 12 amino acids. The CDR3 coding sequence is TGTGCCATCATGGCAGGGGGCGGGGAGCTGTTTTTT. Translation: CAIMAGGGELFF.

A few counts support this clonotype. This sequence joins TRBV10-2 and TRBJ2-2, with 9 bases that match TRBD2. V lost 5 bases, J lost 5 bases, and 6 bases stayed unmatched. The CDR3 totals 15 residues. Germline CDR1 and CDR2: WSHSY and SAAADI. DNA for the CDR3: TGCGCCAGCAGTCCTGGCGGGAGGGGAACCGGGGAGCTGTTTTTT. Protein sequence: CASSPGGRGTGELFF.

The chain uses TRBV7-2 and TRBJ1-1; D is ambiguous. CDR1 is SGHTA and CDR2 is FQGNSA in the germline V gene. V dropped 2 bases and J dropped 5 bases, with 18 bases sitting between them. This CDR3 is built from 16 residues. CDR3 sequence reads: CASSLMGGSRSTEAFF. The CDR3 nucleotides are TGTGCCAGCAGCTTAATGGGTGGCAGTAGGAGTACTGAAGCTTTCTTT.

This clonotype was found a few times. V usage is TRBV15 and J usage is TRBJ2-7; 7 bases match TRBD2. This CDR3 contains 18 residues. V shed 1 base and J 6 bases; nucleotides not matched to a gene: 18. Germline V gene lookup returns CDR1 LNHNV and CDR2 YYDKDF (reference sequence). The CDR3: CATSRGFGAGVTSIEQYF. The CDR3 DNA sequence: TGTGCCACCAGCAGAGGGTTTGGTGCGGGGGTGACGAGCATCGAGCAGTACTTC. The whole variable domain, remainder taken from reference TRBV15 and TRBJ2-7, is DAMVIQNPRYQVTQFGKPVTLSCSQTLNHNVMYWYQQKSSQAPKLLFHYYDKDFNNEADTPDNFQSRRPNTSFCFLDIRSPGLGDTAMYLCATSRGFGAGVTSIEQYFGPGTRLTVT.

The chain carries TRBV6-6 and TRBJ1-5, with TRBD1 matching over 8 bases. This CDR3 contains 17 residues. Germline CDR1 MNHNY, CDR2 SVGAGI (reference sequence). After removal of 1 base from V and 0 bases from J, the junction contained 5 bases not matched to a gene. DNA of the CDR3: TGTGCCAGCAGTTACTTAGCAGGGGGCTATAGCAATCAGCCCCAGCATTTT. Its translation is CASSYLAGGYSNQPQHF.

The CDR3 coding sequence is TGTGCCAGCAGTTTAGTAGTAGGCAGCCCTGTGGATACGCAGTATTTT. Translation gives CASSLVVGSPVDTQYF. The rearrangement joins TRBV12-3 or TRBV12-4 to TRBJ2-3; D remains unclear. There are 16 residues in the CDR3. The germline V and J ends were trimmed by 1 base and 6 bases, with 17 bases remaining between them.

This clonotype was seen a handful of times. The CDR3: CASPKTTGELFF. As DNA, the CDR3 is TGTGCCAGCCCCAAGACGACCGGGGAGCTGTTTTTT. The chain has TRBV7-9 and TRBJ2-2; D gene ambiguous. V dropped 8 bases and J dropped 5 bases, with 9 bases sitting between them. The CDR3 contains 12 residues. CDR1 SEHNR and CDR2 FQNEAQ come from the germline V gene (reference sequence).

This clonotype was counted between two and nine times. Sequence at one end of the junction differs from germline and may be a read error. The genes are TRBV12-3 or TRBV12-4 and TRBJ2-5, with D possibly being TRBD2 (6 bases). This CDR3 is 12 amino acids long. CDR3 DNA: TGTGCCAGCAGTTCATTCAGCGGGCGGGGTTGGTTC. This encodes CASSSFSGRGWF.

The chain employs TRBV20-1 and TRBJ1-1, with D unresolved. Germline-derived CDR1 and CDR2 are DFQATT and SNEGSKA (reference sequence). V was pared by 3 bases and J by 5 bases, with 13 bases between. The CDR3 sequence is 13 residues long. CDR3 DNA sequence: TGCAGTGCTAGTGCCTTCAGAGGAACTGAAGCTTTCTTT. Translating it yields CSASAFRGTEAFF.

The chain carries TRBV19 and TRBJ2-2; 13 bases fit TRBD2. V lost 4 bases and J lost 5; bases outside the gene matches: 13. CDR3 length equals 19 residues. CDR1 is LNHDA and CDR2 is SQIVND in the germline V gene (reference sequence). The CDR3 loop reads CASSTQRTSGSSWTGELFF. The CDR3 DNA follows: TGTGCCAGTAGTACACAGAGGACTAGCGGGAGTTCGTGGACCGGGGAGCTGTTTTTT.